The following is a T cell receptor (beta chain) sequence with its context. Its specificity is unknown. The data are from a study of cytomegalovirus exposure and HLA in healthy donors. Each donor's status was that of a healthy bone marrow donor. Amplification used 60 Vbeta primers and 13 Jbeta primers. Assay: immunoSEQ multiplex PCR; the TCRdb copy retains only in-frame clones and omits some. The profile shows fewer than 150,000 clones, around 82% of them singletons. Overall study findings and caveats: Most of the TCR beta V segments (in an earlier analysis) were productive either about 87% or about 30% of the time.

Sequenced input: PBMCs. This TCR derives from a woman between 25 and 40 years old in good health and CMV-seropositive.

The CDR3 here is CAIMGSYGYTF. CDR3 sequence (DNA): TGTGCCATCATGGGCAGCTATGGCTACACCTTC. The genes are TRBV10-3 and TRBJ1-2; D is unclear. The ends were cut back, 7 bases at V and 4 bases at J, with 7 bases in the middle. The CDR3 totals 11 residues. CDR1 and CDR2 (germline): ENHRY, SYGVKD.